This T cell receptor (beta chain) was sequenced for a study of T-cell reconstitution after alpha-beta-depleted transplantation in children. Preparation of the TCRbeta library used unique molecular identifiers. TCRdb itself ran the PCR reads through MiXCR, one entry per CDR3 protein. The table lists around 250,000 distinct CDR3 sequences, around 9.6% of them singletons. The sequenced sample was PBMCs from the stem cell graft donor, obtained from the stem cell graft. The receptor was isolated from a human donor who donated a stem cell graft to a child with SCID.

In nucleotides, the CDR3 is TGCGCCAGCAGCTCGGGACAGGGGGCCCTTAGTGAGCAGTTCTTC. Translated: CASSSGQGALSEQFF. V is TRBV5-1 and J is TRBJ2-1; 12 bases are a match to TRBD1. The J segment lost 9 bases and the V segment lost 3 bases, leaving 7 bases of the junction unmatched. CDR3 length: 15 residues. Germline assignment: CDR1 SGHRS and CDR2 YFSETQ.